The rows below give T cell receptor beta chains drawn from one sample of a study of blood T cell repertoires in COVID-19. This table comes from immunoSEQ multiplex PCR, and its TCRdb copy is limited to in-frame clones, with some not included. Here the sample spans fewer than 200,000 clones, 65% to 90% being singletons. Material: peripheral blood. The origin of the receptors is a man aged 45-60 years with active or convalescent COVID-19. Each CDR3 is given with its conserved first and last residue. The D gene is left open where the match is weak. For some rows the clone size is stated as once, few or many, or as a class when expanded; others skip it.

>-|TRBJ2-2|-|TRBV25-1
TGTGCCAGCAGTGAATACAGCGTCGGGGAGCTGTTTTTT
CASSEYSVGELFF
>-|TRBJ1-2|-|TRBV3-1/TRBV3-2
TGTGCCAGCAGCCAAGTGTCTGTCGGTGGCTACACCTTC
CASSQVSVGGYTF
>-|TRBJ2-1|-|TRBV11-3
TGTGCCAGCAGCCACGCCGGGGACTTAAACAATGAGCAGTTCTTC
CASSHAGDLNNEQFF
>TRBD2|TRBJ2-7|once|TRBV7-2
TGTGCCAGCAGCTCGGGACTAGCGTCCTCCTACGAGCAGTACTTC
CASSSGLASSYEQYF
>TRBD2|TRBJ2-3|-|TRBV24-1
TGTGCCACCAGTGAGGTCGGGGGGGCAGATACGCAGTATTTT
CATSEVGGADTQYF
>TRBD1|TRBJ2-3|-|TRBV18
TGTGCCAGCTCTCCCGGGACAGAGCGGACAGATACGCAGTATTTT
CASSPGTERTDTQYF
>-|TRBJ1-5|-|TRBV12-3/TRBV12-4
TGTGCCAGCAAAGAGGGGGAACAGCCCCAGCATTTT
CASKEGEQPQHF
>-|TRBJ2-5|-|TRBV7-9
TGTGCCAGCAGCTTCGACAACCAAGAGACCCAGTACTTC
CASSFDNQETQYF
>TRBD1|TRBJ2-1|once|TRBV28
TGTGCCAGCAGTTTCACAGGGGTAAGGAATGAGCAGTTCTTC
CASSFTGVRNEQFF
>-|TRBJ2-7|-|TRBV9
TGTGCCAGAGTCGGCAGGGGCGACGAGCAGTACTTC
CARVGRGDEQYF
>TRBD1|TRBJ1-5|once|TRBV7-9
TGTGCCAGCAGCTTAGCGGGGACAGCAAATCAGCCCCAGCATTTT
CASSLAGTANQPQHF
>TRBD1|TRBJ2-2|-|TRBV5-4
TGTGCCAGCAGCTTCGAGGGACAGAGGTCCGGGGAGCTGTTTTTT
CASSFEGQRSGELFF
>TRBD1|TRBJ1-2|-|TRBV19
TGTGCCAGTAGTATGGCAGGACAGGCCAATGGCTACACCTTC
CASSMAGQANGYTF
>-|TRBJ1-1|-|TRBV7-2
TGTGCCAGCAGCTCCACCCCAGGCACTGAAGCTTTCTTT
CASSSTPGTEAFF
>-|TRBJ1-2|once|TRBV5-6
TGTGCCAGCAGCTTGCTTACAGAAGGCTACACCTTC
CASSLLTEGYTF
>-|TRBJ1-2|-|TRBV9
TGTGCCAGCAGCGTAGATCTGGGACATGGGGATGGCTACACCTTC
CASSVDLGHGDGYTF
>TRBD1|TRBJ2-1|-|TRBV11-1
TGTGCCAGCAGCCTGGACAGGTCGCATGAGCAGTTCTTC
CASSLDRSHEQFF
>TRBD1|TRBJ2-7|-|TRBV5-1
TGCGCCAGCAGCTTGGCCGAGGACAGGGGAAGCTACGAGCAGTACTTC
CASSLAEDRGSYEQYF
>TRBD1|TRBJ1-6|-|TRBV3-1/TRBV3-2
TGTGCCAGCAGTCGGGACAGCCTCAATTCACCCCTCCACTTT
CASSRDSLNSPLHF
>-|TRBJ2-3|once|TRBV6-2/TRBV6-3
TGTGCCAGCAGTTACGGCCAGGCCACAGATACGCAGTATTTT
CASSYGQATDTQYF
>-|TRBJ1-1|-|TRBV7-2
TGTGCCAGCAGCTCCGGGCGGGCTAATGGGAACACTGAAGCTTTCTTT
CASSSGRANGNTEAFF
>TRBD2|TRBJ2-5|-|TRBV19
TGTGCCAGTAGTATTCAACCTAGCGGCCAAGAGACCCAGTACTTC
CASSIQPSGQETQYF
>-|TRBJ1-5|once|TRBV10-3
TGTGCCATCAGTGAGTCTTGGGGTGTAGACGGAGGTCAGCCCCAGCATTTT
CAISESWGVDGGQPQHF
>-|TRBJ1-1|once|TRBV28
TGTGCCAGCGGGCAGGCCCCTGAAGCTTTCTTT
CASGQAPEAFF
>-|TRBJ1-5|-|TRBV28
TGTGCCAGCAGTTCTCCCCCGAGGACACGATGGGAATCAGCCCAGCATTTT
CASSSPPRTRWESAQHF
>-|TRBJ1-1|-|TRBV28
TGTGCCAGCAGTTCCCCCATGACAGAAATGAACACTGAAGCTTTCTTT
CASSSPMTEMNTEAFF
>TRBD2|TRBJ2-3|-|TRBV19
TGTGCCAGTAGTATTGGCGGGGGGGAATATACGCAGTATTTT
CASSIGGGEYTQYF
>-|TRBJ1-2|-|TRBV21-1
TGTGCCAGCAGTATCCCCGGGACAGGGGGGTCTAACTATGGCTACACCTTC
CASSIPGTGGSNYGYTF
>-|TRBJ1-1|-|TRBV18
TGTGCCAGCTCACACTCCCGGGGAAACACTGAAGCTTTCTTT
CASSHSRGNTEAFF
>-|TRBJ1-4|few|TRBV5-4
TGTGCCAGCAGCGCGGACAGTCGTGGGGAAAAACTGTTTTTT
CASSADSRGEKLFF
>TRBD1|TRBJ2-6|-|TRBV28
TGTGCCAGCAGTTCGACAGGGGGCTCTGGGGCCAACGTCCTGACTTTC
CASSSTGGSGANVLTF
>TRBD1|TRBJ2-5|once|TRBV11-2
TGTGCCAGCAGCCTTGGACAGGTCCAGTACTTC
CASSLGQVQYF
>-|TRBJ1-1|once|TRBV11-3
TGTGCCAGCAGTCCCAACAGGAGGAACACTGAAGCTTTCTTT
CASSPNRRNTEAFF
>-|TRBJ2-2|once|TRBV3-1/TRBV3-2
TGTGCCAGCAGCCCCTCCTGGACTAACCTAAACACCGGGGAGCTGTTTTTT
CASSPSWTNLNTGELFF
>-|TRBJ2-5|-|TRBV6-5
TGTGCCAGCAGCATGGCGGGTCTGGAGACCCAGTACTTC
CASSMAGLETQYF
>-|TRBJ1-1|-|TRBV2
TGTGCCAAAGGGGAAGCTACTGAAGCTTTCTTT
CAKGEATEAFF
>-|TRBJ2-1|few|TRBV11-2
TGTGCCAGCAGCTTACCAAATGAGCAGTTCTTC
CASSLPNEQFF
>TRBD2|TRBJ2-1|once|TRBV6-5
TGTGCCAGCAGGATCCGCGGACTAGCGGGGAATGAGCAGTTCTTC
CASRIRGLAGNEQFF
>TRBD1|TRBJ2-7|-|TRBV5-1
TGCGCCAGCAGCTCCCGGGACAGGAGTTACGAGCAGTACTTC
CASSSRDRSYEQYF
>TRBD2|TRBJ2-1|-|TRBV13
TGTGCCAGCAGCTTACGGGGTGCTAGCGGGGGGACTAATGAGCAGTTCTTC
CASSLRGASGGTNEQFF
>TRBD1|TRBJ2-2|-|TRBV9
TGTGCCAGCAGCCTCAGGGGGAGCGGGGAGCTGTTTTTT
CASSLRGSGELFF
>TRBD1|TRBJ1-3|-|TRBV18
TGTGCCAGCTCACCGGACAGGGCGGCGGGAAACACCATATATTTT
CASSPDRAAGNTIYF
>TRBD1|TRBJ1-5|few|TRBV7-9
TGTGCCAGCAGCCCCGGATCAGGGACAGGGGGGATCGTGGGTCAGCCCCAGCATTTT
CASSPGSGTGGIVGQPQHF
>TRBD1|TRBJ1-5|once|TRBV6-5
TGTGCCAGCAGACCGACAGGGGGTTTAAATCAGCCCCAGCATTTT
CASRPTGGLNQPQHF
>-|TRBJ2-7|-|TRBV19
TGTGCCAGTAGTAAACGGACGAGGGATGACGAGCAGTACTTC
CASSKRTRDDEQYF
>-|TRBJ2-2|-|TRBV4-3
TGCGCCAGCAGCTCGGTAACGAACACCGGGGAGCTGTTTTTT
CASSSVTNTGELFF
>-|TRBJ1-5|once|TRBV5-1
TGCGCCAGCAGGGCAGGTGAGAATCAGCCCCAGCATTTT
CASRAGENQPQHF
>-|TRBJ2-1|-|TRBV14
TGTGCCAGCAGCCAAGCAGCGGGCGATGAGCAGTTCTTC
CASSQAAGDEQFF
>TRBD2|TRBJ2-1|once|TRBV5-1
TGCGCCAGCAGCATGGGACTAGCGTCCTACAATGAGCAGTTCTTC
CASSMGLASYNEQFF
>-|TRBJ1-4|-|TRBV11-2
TGTGCCAGCAGCTTAGACCGAGTAGAACTGTTTTTT
CASSLDRVELFF
>-|TRBJ2-7|-|TRBV4-2
TGTGCCAGCAGCCAAGAATTAGGGGGCTACGAGCAGTACTTC
CASSQELGGYEQYF
>-|TRBJ1-3|-|TRBV4-1
TGCGCCAGCAGCCCCCTTGGGTGGGGCTCTTCTGGAAACACCATATATTTT
CASSPLGWGSSGNTIYF
>TRBD1|TRBJ2-1|-|TRBV4-3
TGCGCCAGCAGCCAAGGAGGGACAGGGGGTCGGAGCGTGTCTGGCAATGAGCAGTTCTTC
CASSQGGTGGRSVSGNEQFF
>TRBD1|TRBJ1-2|-|TRBV19
TGTGCCAGTAGTATAAGGGGGACAGGGGGCGGTGGCTACACCTTC
CASSIRGTGGGGYTF
>-|TRBJ2-1|-|TRBV23-1
TGCGCCAGCAGTCAATCGGGAACAGGGTATGAGCAGTTCTTC
CASSQSGTGYEQFF